The T cell receptor (beta chain) described here comes from a study of molecular identifiers for immune sequencing clone quantification (dated by TCRdb to 2017 to 2018). Notes on the research overall: In a replicate experiment, RNA from about 20,000 or 100,000 naive CD8 T cells was split into five aliquots, four of which were sequenced. This methods study used CD8 T cells to benchmark TCR RNA copy counting and molecular-identifier clustering-based TCR repertoire sequencing (MIDCIRS).

As encoded in the germline V gene (reference sequence), CDR1 is MNHEY while CDR2 is SMNVEV. The trim is 5 bases for V and 14 bases for J, with a gap of 13 bases between the germline ends. From the cysteine through the phenylalanine, the CDR3 covers 12 amino acids. Only CDR3 DNA is held: 36 bases, read in frame from base 1. As concerns this clonotype: The antigen this receptor binds is unknown. Nothing much larger sits one base from this clone, and base qualities are not available.

The library came from PCR. The sequencer was a NextSeq 500. Bulk TCR libraries were made following a previously described method, with the TCR primers given in Table S5. The Qiagen AllPrep DNA/RNA kit was used to purify total RNA. Reads from multiple sequencing runs of the same library were pooled before analysis. The authors' pipeline ran thus. Only reads with exact TCR constant sequence were kept, trimmed to 150 nt, and grouped by their 12-nt molecular barcodes. Within each barcode group, reads were sub-clustered at a 15% Levenshtein threshold, and quality-weighted consensus sequences were built per RNA molecule. Non-functional sequences were discarded, and so were lower-count sequences lying one edit away from another sequence. Based on a fit of two negative binomial distributions, barcode sub-clusters having less than 20% of the maximum read count were discarded. TCRdb reprocessed the public reads (quality trimming at Q25 with fastp, clone calling with MiXCR) and kept in-frame beta chains. Each CDR3 protein appears once, grouped with its most common genes and DNA. Here the V and J calls rest on TCRdb's processing, not on the authors' analysis. The sample table lists more than 550,000 distinct CDR3 sequences, around 25% of them with a count of one. 0.78% of the sample rests with the top ten.

What the work shows at the level of the full study, not this receptor alone: The naive libraries included spiked-in Jurkat TCR RNA (roughly nine copies' worth), and this RNA is not part of the donor repertoire. When barcode sub-clustering was omitted, TCR diversity was inflated by chimeric consensus sequences, with chimeras reaching as high as 47%. About 3.1 recovered TCR RNA copies per cell were obtained by modeling, versus about ten by digital PCR, implying a capture efficiency of 25% to 30%. Spiked-in Jurkat TCR RNA equivalent to a single cell was reported to be detectable even among 800,000 to 1,000,000 naive CD8 T cells. Highly expanded clone sizes could be underestimated if identical TCR molecules share a barcode. In CMV-specific effector cells, clones with more than 20 RNA copies contained over 99% of molecules, whereas in naive cells such clones contained under 1% of molecules.

Libraries of naive CD8 T cells were built from anywhere between about 20,000 and 1,000,000 sorted cells, with 10%, 30% or 50% of the purified RNA used. On a BD FACSAria II, naive CD8 T cells were FACS-sorted as CD8+CD4-CCR7+CD45RA+ and collected into RLT Plus buffer. To test detection sensitivity, Jurkat RNA equal to some 11 TCR copies was added to samples of roughly 18,000-1,000,000 naive CD8 T cells. Enrichment of CD8 T cells was done with RosetteSep CD8+ T Cell Enrichment Cocktail plus Ficoll-Paque, and ACK red cell lysis came afterward. The chain is encoded by TRBV27 joined to TRBJ1-6; a tentative D match to TRBD1 spans 5 bases. This receptor was obtained from a human donor in good health. Some libraries in this study had Jurkat cell RNA spiked in. The sequenced sample consisted of naive CD8+ T cells from blood, with Jurkat cell RNA spiked in. Sample cell subset or site, as interpreted from the label and publication: FACS-sorted CD8+CD4-CCR7+CD45RA+ naive T cells. The sequenced DNA: TGTGCCAGCAGTGGGGACTCCTCCACCCTCCACTTT. It translates to CASSGDSSTLHF.